The subject of this entry is one T cell receptor beta chain. The length of the CDR3 is 12 residues. The ends were cut back, 3 bases at V and 7 bases at J, with 7 bases in the middle. Germline V gives CDR1 SGHAT, CDR2 FQNNGV. This record comes from a study of identifying expanded T cells in peripheral blood. TCRdb's table, derived via immunoSEQ multiplex PCR, lists solely in-frame clones and lacks some. The data contain about 63,000 clones, about 85% of them seen just once; the ten biggest clones take up roughly 19%. V and J are TRBV11-2 and TRBJ2-1; D gene unclear. Sequenced input: blood. The sequence came from a person aged 18 to 75 in good health. The CDR3 loop reads CASSFSVNEQFF. In nucleotides, the CDR3 is TGTGCCAGCAGCTTCTCAGTAAATGAGCAGTTCTTC.